Given below is one TCR beta chain in context. What it binds is unknown. Naivety among CD8 cells was defined by CD45RO negativity and positive CCR7 selection, thereby excluding terminally differentiated effector memory CD45RA+ cells. Assay used: immunoSEQ multiplex PCR; TCRdb lists only in-frame clones, some missing. Of 2 million or so clones listed, about 95% were seen once; the top ten hold about 1.1%. These data originate in a study of shared clonotypes between healthy human individuals. Broader study findings: Apart from blood, nothing was sampled; tissue repertoires likely differ. Shared clonotypes across all four donors exceeded non-shared ones in generation probability.

Germline V CDR1 and CDR2: MDHEN, SYDVKM. The CDR3 length is 16 residues. V shed 3 bases and J shed 4 bases, with 16 bases lying between them. The rearrangement joins TRBV28 to TRBJ1-5, with a tentative D call TRBD1 (6 bases). Sequencing used naive CD8+ T cells sorted from blood. The source is a young man in good health. CDR3 in amino acids: CASSFLEGEYNQPQHF. The CDR3 DNA follows: TGTGCCAGCAGTTTTTTGGAGGGGGAGTATAATCAGCCCCAGCATTTT.